The TCR beta chain under discussion was sequenced for a study of blood T cells in healthy people across ages. The wider study: With template switching, about one barcoded beta molecule was captured per two T cells. Broader study findings: Strong correlation was found linking TCR beta diversity to naive T cell percentage.

The use of a sample-barcoded 5' primer and a J-beta primer mix characterized a second PCR of roughly 6 to 11 cycles. In TCRdb, the 5' RACE reads were re-called with MiXCR into one record per CDR3 protein. The table shows around 710,000 distinct CDR3 sequences, with roughly 43% occurring only once. V lost 1 base and J 11 bases, leaving 23 bases between the germline ends. The CDR3 spans 16 residues. Germline loops: CDR1 SGHTA, CDR2 FQGNSA. Details on this clonotype: Its antigen is unknown.

The sample consisted of blood. V is TRBV7-2 and J is TRBJ2-5; D call uncertain. This clonotype originated in a woman between 55 and 75 years old in good health. CDR3 region: CASSLVVFSSYNEQYF. The CDR3 nucleotides are TGTGCCAGCAGCTTAGTCGTGTTCAGCTCCTACAATGAGCAGTACTTC.